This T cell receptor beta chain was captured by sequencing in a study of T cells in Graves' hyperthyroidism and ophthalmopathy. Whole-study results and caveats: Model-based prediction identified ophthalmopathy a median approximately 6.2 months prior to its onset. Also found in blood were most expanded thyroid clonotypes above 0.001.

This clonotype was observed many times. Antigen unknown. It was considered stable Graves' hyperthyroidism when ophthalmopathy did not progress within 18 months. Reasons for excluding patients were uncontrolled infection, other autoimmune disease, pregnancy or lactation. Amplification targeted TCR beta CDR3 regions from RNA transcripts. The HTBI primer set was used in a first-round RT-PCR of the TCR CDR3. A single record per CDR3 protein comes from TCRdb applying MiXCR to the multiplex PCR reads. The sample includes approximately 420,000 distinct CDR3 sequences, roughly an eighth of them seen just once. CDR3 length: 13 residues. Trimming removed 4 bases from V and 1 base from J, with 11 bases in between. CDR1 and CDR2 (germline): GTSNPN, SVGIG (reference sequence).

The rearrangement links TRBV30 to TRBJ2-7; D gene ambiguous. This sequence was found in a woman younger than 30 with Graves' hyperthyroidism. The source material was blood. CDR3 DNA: TGTGCCTGGATGGCCCAGGCGTCCTACGAGCAGTACTTC. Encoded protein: CAWMAQASYEQYF. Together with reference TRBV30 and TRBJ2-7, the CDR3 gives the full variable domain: SQTIHQWPATLVQPVGSPLSLECTVEGTSNPNLYWYRQAAGRGLQLLFYSVGIGQISSEVPQNLSASRPQDRQFILSSKKLLLSDSGFYLCAWMAQASYEQYFGPGTRLTVT.